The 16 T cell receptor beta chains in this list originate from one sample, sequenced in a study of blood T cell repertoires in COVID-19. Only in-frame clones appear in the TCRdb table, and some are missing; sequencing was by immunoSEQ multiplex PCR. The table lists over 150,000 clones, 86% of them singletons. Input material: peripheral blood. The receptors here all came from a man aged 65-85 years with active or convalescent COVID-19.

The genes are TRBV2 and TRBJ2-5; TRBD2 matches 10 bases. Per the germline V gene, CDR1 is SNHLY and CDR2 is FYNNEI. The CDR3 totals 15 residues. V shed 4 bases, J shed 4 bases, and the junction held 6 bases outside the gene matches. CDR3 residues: CASSGLAGARETQYF. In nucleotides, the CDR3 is TGTGCCAGCAGTGGTCTAGCGGGAGCCAGAGAGACCCAGTACTTC. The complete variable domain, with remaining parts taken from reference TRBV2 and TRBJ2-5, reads EPEVTQTPSHQVTQMGQEVILRCVPISNHLYFYWYRQILGQKVEFLVSFYNNEISEKSEIFDDQFSVERPDGSNFTLKIRSTKLEDSAMYFCASSGLAGARETQYFGPGTRLLVL.

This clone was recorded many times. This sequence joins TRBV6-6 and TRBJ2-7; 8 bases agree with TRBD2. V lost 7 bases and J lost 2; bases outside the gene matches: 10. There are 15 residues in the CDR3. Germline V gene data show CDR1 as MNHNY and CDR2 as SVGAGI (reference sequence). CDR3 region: CASNKGISGTYEQYF. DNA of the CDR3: TGTGCCAGCAATAAAGGTATTAGCGGGACCTACGAGCAGTACTTC.

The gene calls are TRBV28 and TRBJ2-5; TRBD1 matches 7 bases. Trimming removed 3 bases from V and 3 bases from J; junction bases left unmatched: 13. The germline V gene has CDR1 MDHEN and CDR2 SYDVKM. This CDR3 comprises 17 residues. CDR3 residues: CASSFSTGQVLKETQYF. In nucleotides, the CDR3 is TGTGCCAGCAGTTTCTCCACCGGACAGGTCCTCAAAGAGACCCAGTACTTC.

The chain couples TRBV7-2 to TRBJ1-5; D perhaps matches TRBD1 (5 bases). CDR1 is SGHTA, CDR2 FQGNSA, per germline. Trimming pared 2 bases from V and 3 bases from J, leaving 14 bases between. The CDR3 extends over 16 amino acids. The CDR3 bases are TGTGCCAGCAGCTTAAGTTTCGACAGCTACAATCAGCCCCAGCATTTT. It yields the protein CASSLSFDSYNQPQHF.

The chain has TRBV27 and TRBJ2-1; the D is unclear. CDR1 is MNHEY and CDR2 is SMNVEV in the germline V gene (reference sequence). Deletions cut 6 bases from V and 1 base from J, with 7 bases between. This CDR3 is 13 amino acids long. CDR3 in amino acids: CASSPRSYNEQFF. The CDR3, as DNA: TGTGCCAGCAGCCCCAGGTCCTACAATGAGCAGTTCTTC.

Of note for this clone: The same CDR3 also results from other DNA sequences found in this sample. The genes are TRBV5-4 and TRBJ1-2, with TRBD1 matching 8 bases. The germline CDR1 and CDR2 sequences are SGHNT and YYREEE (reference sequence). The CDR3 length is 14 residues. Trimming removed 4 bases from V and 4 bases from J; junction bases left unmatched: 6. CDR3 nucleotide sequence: TGTGCCAGCAGCGCCGGACAGGGACGCTATGGCTACACCTTC. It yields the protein CASSAGQGRYGYTF.

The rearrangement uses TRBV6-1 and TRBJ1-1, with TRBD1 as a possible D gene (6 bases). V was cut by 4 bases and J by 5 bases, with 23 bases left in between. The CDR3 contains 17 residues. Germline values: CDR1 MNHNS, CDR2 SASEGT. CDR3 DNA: TGTGCCAGCAGTGGACCCTCCCTCGGGGGGGCGGGAACTGAAGCTTTCTTT. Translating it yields CASSGPSLGGAGTEAFF.

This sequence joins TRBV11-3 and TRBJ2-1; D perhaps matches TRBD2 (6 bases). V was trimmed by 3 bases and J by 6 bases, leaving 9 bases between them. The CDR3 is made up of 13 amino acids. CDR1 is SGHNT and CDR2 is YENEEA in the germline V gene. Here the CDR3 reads CASSLGLANEQFF. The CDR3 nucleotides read TGTGCCAGCAGCTTGGGACTCGCCAATGAGCAGTTCTTC.

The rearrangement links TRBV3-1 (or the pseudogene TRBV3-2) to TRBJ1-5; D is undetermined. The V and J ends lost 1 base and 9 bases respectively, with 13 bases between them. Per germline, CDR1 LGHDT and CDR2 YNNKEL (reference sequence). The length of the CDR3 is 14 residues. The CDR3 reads CASSQGRVSGPQHF. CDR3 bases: TGTGCCAGCAGCCAAGGCCGGGTTTCGGGGCCCCAGCATTTT.

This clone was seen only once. CDR3 DNA: TGTGCCAGCTCATCCTACACAGATACGCAGTATTTT. This encodes CASSSYTDTQYF. The gene calls are TRBV18 and TRBJ2-3; D remains unclear. V lost 5 bases and J lost 2, with 5 bases in between. The CDR3 length is 12 residues. CDR1 is KGHSH and CDR2 is LQKENI in the germline V gene. Using reference TRBV18 and TRBJ2-3 for the parts outside the CDR3, the full variable domain is NAGVMQNPRHLVRRRGQEARLRCSPMKGHSHVYWYRQLPEEGLKFMVYLQKENIIDESGMPKERFSAEFPKEGPSILRIQQVVRGDSAAYFCASSSYTDTQYFGPGTRLTVL.

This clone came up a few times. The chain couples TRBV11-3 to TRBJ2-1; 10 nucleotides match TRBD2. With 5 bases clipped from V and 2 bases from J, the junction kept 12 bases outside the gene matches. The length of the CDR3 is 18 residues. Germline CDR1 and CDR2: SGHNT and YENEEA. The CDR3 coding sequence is TGTGCCAGCAGCGGGGCTAGCGGGGGCTTCGGGGCCTACAATGAGCAGTTCTTC. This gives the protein CASSGASGGFGAYNEQFF. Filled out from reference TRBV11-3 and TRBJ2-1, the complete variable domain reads EAGVVQSPRYKIIEKKQPVAFWCNPISGHNTLYWYLQNLGQGPELLIRYENEEAVDDSQLPKDRFSAERLKGVDSTLKIQPAELGDSAVYLCASSGASGGFGAYNEQFFGPGTRLTVL.

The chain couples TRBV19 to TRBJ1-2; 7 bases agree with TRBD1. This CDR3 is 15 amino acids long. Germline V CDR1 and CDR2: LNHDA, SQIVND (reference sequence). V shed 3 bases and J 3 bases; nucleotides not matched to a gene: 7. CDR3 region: CASSIVRGQDYGYTF. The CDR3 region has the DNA TGTGCCAGTAGTATCGTGCGCGGACAGGACTATGGCTACACCTTC.

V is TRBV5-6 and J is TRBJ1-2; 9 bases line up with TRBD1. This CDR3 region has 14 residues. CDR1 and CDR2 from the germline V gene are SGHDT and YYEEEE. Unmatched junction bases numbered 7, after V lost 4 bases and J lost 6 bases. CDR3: CASSIRDRVDGYTF. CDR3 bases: TGTGCCAGCAGCATACGGGACAGGGTTGATGGCTACACCTTC.

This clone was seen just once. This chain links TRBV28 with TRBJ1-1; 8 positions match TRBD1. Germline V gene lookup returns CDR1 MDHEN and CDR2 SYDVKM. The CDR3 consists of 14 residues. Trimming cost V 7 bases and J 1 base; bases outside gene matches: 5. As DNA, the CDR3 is TGTGCCAGCACCTCAGGGGGCTCGAACACTGAAGCTTTCTTT. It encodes CASTSGGSNTEAFF.

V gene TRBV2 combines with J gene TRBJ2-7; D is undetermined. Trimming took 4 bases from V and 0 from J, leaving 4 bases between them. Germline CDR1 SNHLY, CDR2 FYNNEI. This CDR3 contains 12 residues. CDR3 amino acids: CASSGSSYEQYF. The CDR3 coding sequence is TGTGCCAGCAGTGGGAGCTCCTACGAGCAGTACTTC.

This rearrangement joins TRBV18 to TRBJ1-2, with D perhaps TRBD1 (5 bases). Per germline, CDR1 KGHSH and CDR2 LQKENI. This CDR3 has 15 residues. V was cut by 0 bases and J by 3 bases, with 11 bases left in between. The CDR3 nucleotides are TGTGCCAGCTCACCACCGGGCGGAGGGGACTATGGCTACACCTTC. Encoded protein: CASSPPGGGDYGYTF.